Below are 20 T cell receptor beta chains sequenced from a single sample in a study of cytomegalovirus exposure and HLA in healthy donors. The primer mix had 60 Vbeta and 13 Jbeta primers. TCRdb keeps only in-frame clones here, not all; method: immunoSEQ multiplex PCR. The sample consists of about 120,000 clones, 77% of them appearing once. The source material was PBMCs. These receptors came from a male donor in good health and CMV-seropositive.

The chain links TRBV6-1 to TRBJ1-5, with no clear D. The CDR3 has 15 amino acids. The germline CDR1 and CDR2 sequences are MNHNS and SASEGT. V was pared by 7 bases and J by 6 bases, with 19 bases between. The CDR3 nucleotides are TGTGCCAGCACCAACCGGGAGGGAGGTGGTCAGCCCCAGCATTTT. The encoded protein is CASTNREGGGQPQHF.

The rearrangement links TRBV28 to TRBJ2-1, with a weak D call TRBD1 (5 bases). The germline gives CDR1 MDHEN, CDR2 SYDVKM. The V end was cut by 6 bases, the J end by 2 bases, with 32 bases between. CDR3 size: 21 residues. The CDR3 is CASRHVPVFAEQASPYNEQFF. The CDR3 DNA reads as TGTGCCAGCAGACATGTCCCAGTTTTCGCCGAACAGGCCTCCCCCTACAATGAGCAGTTCTTC. Complete variable domain (other parts from reference TRBV28 and TRBJ2-1): DVKVTQSSRYLVKRTGEKVFLECVQDMDHENMFWYRQDPGLGLRLIYFSYDVKMKEKGDIPEGYSVSREKKERFSLILESASTNQTSMYLCASRHVPVFAEQASPYNEQFFGPGTRLTVL.

The chain has TRBV28 and TRBJ1-2; 7 nucleotides match TRBD1. There are 12 residues in the CDR3. V lost 5 bases to trimming and J lost 7 bases; unmatched junction nucleotides: 4. Germline loops: CDR1 MDHEN, CDR2 SYDVKM. CDR3 DNA: TGTGCCAGCAGTCAGCCAGGGGGTGGCTACACCTTC. Protein sequence: CASSQPGGGYTF.

The CDR3 DNA follows: TGTGCCAGCAGCTCGGACAGGGGTTTCTACGAGCAGTACTTC. Amino acids: CASSSDRGFYEQYF. The chain is built from TRBV7-2 and TRBJ2-7; the match to TRBD1 covers 9 bases. The CDR3 is made up of 14 amino acids. Germline CDR1 and CDR2: SGHTA and FQGNSA. The ends lost 4 bases at V and 3 bases at J; junction bases unmatched: 4.

This chain connects TRBV7-2 to TRBJ1-5, with D perhaps matching TRBD1 (6 bases). The CDR3 is 13 amino acids. The V end lost 4 bases, the J end lost 6 bases, and 10 bases lay between the germline ends. Germline V lookup: CDR1 SGHTA, CDR2 FQGNSA. The CDR3 region is CASSSRGGQPQHF. The DNA of the CDR3 is TGTGCCAGCAGCTCCAGGGGCGGTCAGCCCCAGCATTTT.

The gene calls are TRBV28 and TRBJ2-5; 7 nucleotides line up with TRBD1. There are 14 residues in the CDR3. Germline lookup yields CDR1 MDHEN and CDR2 SYDVKM. Germline trimming cut 6 bases from V and 5 bases from J; bases unmatched to any gene: 9. The CDR3 nucleotides read TGTGCCAGCAGCGAGACAGGGTTGAGGGAGACCCAGTACTTC. This sequence encodes CASSETGLRETQYF.

This chain links TRBV28 with TRBJ2-2, with 7 nucleotides matching TRBD2. Losses at the gene ends were 0 bases for V and 1 base for J; bases not matched to a gene: 5. The CDR3 sequence is 17 residues long. Looked up from germline, CDR1 is MDHEN and CDR2 is SYDVKM. In nucleotides, the CDR3 is TGTGCCAGCAGTTTATGGGGGGGGGTCGGGAACACCGGGGAGCTGTTTTTT. Amino acids: CASSLWGGVGNTGELFF.

The genes are TRBV7-2 and TRBJ2-7; the match to TRBD1 covers 7 bases. With V trimmed by 1 base and J by 7 bases, 10 bases remained unmatched. Germline-derived CDR1 and CDR2 are SGHTA and FQGNSA. CDR3 size: 15 residues. Here the CDR3 reads CASSLGDRSSEEQYF. As DNA, the CDR3 is TGTGCCAGCAGCTTAGGGGACAGATCCTCGGAAGAGCAGTACTTC. The full variable domain, in which reference TRBV7-2 and TRBJ2-7 provide the parts outside the CDR3, is GAGVSQSPSNKVTEKGKDVELRCDPISGHTALYWYRQSLGQGLEFLIYFQGNSAPDKSGLPSDRFSAERTGGSVSTLTIQRTQQEDSAVYLCASSLGDRSSEEQYFGPGTRLTVT.

The J gene is TRBJ2-3, the V gene TRBV27; D not certain. In germline, CDR1 is MNHEY, CDR2 SMNVEV (reference sequence). The CDR3 has 13 residues. V was trimmed by 6 bases and J by 4 bases, leaving 11 bases between them. The CDR3 sequence: CASRKQLADTQYF. The CDR3 coding sequence is TGTGCCAGCAGGAAGCAATTGGCAGATACGCAGTATTTT.

The J gene is TRBJ1-3, the V gene TRBV10-3; unclear D gene. Germline-derived CDR1 and CDR2 are ENHRY and SYGVKD. This CDR3 is built from 16 residues. V gave up 6 bases and J gave up 0 bases, with 15 bases separating them. The CDR3 spells CAISGLLGYSGNTIYF. The CDR3 DNA reads TGTGCCATCAGCGGACTCCTGGGGTACTCTGGAAACACCATATATTTT.

The rearrangement links TRBV27 to TRBJ2-7; D might be TRBD1 (6 bases). Germline CDR1 and CDR2: MNHEY and SMNVEV (reference sequence). The V end lost 6 bases, the J end lost 5 bases, and 20 bases lay between the germline ends. This CDR3 has 15 amino acids. CDR3 residues: CASSSLGQSRHEQYF. Here the CDR3 DNA reads TGTGCCAGCAGCTCCCTTGGACAGAGCCGACACGAGCAGTACTTC.

CDR3 amino acids: CASSQGAGFSYEQYF. CDR3 bases: TGCGCCAGCAGCCAGGGGGCCGGTTTTTCCTACGAGCAGTACTTC. The V call is TRBV4-1, the J call TRBJ2-7, with D tentatively TRBD1 (6 bases). This CDR3 has 15 residues. Germline-derived CDR1 and CDR2 are MGHRA and YSYEKL. V lost 3 bases, J lost 1 base, and 13 bases lay in between.

In its sample, this clone was seen a few times. The chain employs TRBV5-1 and TRBJ2-1, with 10 bases matching TRBD2. Germline V gene data show CDR1 as SGHRS and CDR2 as YFSETQ. The junction had 3 bases not matched to a gene; V was cut back by 5 bases and J by 4 bases. CDR3 length: 14 residues. In DNA, the CDR3 is TGCGCCAGCAGTACTAGCGGGGATTACAATGAGCAGTTCTTC. Amino acid sequence: CASSTSGDYNEQFF.

The chain couples TRBV5-1 to TRBJ2-3, with unresolved D. The germline CDR1 and CDR2 sequences are SGHRS and YFSETQ. With 4 bases removed from V and 2 bases from J, the gap between germline ends came to 11 bases. The CDR3 length is 14 residues. The CDR3: CASSPLLYTDTQYF. CDR3 coding DNA: TGCGCCAGCAGCCCTTTGCTATACACAGATACGCAGTATTTT.

The chain is built from TRBV2 and TRBJ1-3; tentative D call: TRBD1 (6 bases). The CDR3 contains 15 residues. Germline-derived CDR1 and CDR2 are SNHLY and FYNNEI. Trimming took 2 bases from V and 3 from J, leaving 11 bases between them. The DNA of the CDR3 is TGTGCCAGCAGTGAAACAGGGATGAGTGGAAACACCATATATTTT. Translation gives CASSETGMSGNTIYF.

Only one count was recorded for this clone. The chain couples TRBV10-3 to TRBJ2-7; D possibly corresponds to TRBD1 (6 bases). V gave up 0 bases and J gave up 3 bases, with 12 bases separating them. This CDR3 is built from 15 residues. Per germline, CDR1 ENHRY and CDR2 SYGVKD. The CDR3 here is CAISESNLGGYEQYF. The CDR3 DNA reads TGTGCCATCAGTGAGTCGAATTTAGGGGGCTACGAGCAGTACTTC.

This chain uses TRBV28 with TRBJ1-3, with 7 bases aligning to TRBD1. V was clipped by 5 bases and J by 4 bases; unmatched bases: 11. CDR3 length equals 16 residues. Germline V gives CDR1 MDHEN, CDR2 SYDVKM. CDR3 loop: CASSLLLGTAGNTIYF. The CDR3 DNA is TGTGCCAGCAGTCTTCTACTAGGGACAGCCGGAAACACCATATATTTT.

This chain links TRBV5-1 with TRBJ2-2; D is perhaps TRBD2 (6 bases). Germline CDR1 SGHRS, CDR2 YFSETQ. The CDR3 consists of 14 residues. V lost 2 bases to trimming and J lost 3 bases, with 8 bases between them. This CDR3 reads CASSFWRDTGELFF. As DNA, the CDR3 is TGCGCCAGCAGCTTTTGGAGGGACACCGGGGAGCTGTTTTTT.

The table lists this clone with a few counts. The gene calls are TRBV2 and TRBJ2-1, with a weak D call TRBD2 (6 bases). The CDR3 has 17 residues. Germline V CDR1 and CDR2: SNHLY, FYNNEI. Trimming left V 5 bases short and J 4 bases short, with 21 bases between. The CDR3 region has the DNA TGTGCCAGCAGTCCCAAATTTGCGGGGAAACTTTACAATGAGCAGTTCTTC. Its translation is CASSPKFAGKLYNEQFF.

In this sample, this clone turned up a few times. The V and J genes are TRBV7-2 and TRBJ2-1, with TRBD1 matching 10 bases. CDR3 length: 15 amino acids. Germline assignment: CDR1 SGHTA and CDR2 FQGNSA. V trimming: 5 bases; J trimming: 4 bases; junction bases outside the gene matches: 5. The chain's CDR3 is CASSLRQGAYNEQFF. The CDR3 DNA reads TGTGCCAGCAGCCTTAGACAGGGGGCATACAATGAGCAGTTCTTC.